The 10 T cell receptor beta chains below come from one sample, sequenced in a study of CD8+ T cells in alopecia areata listed by TCRdb under 2018. Library preparation used the immunoSEQ multiplex PCR assay. RNA was extracted from all samples and reverse transcribed into cDNA as template for TCR sequencing. TCRdb mirrors the immuneACCESS table, restricted to in-frame sequences. Some clones are absent from its copies; in checked studies, under half trace to an unresolved V gene, and the reason for the others is unknown. The sample data list some 170,000 clones, and about 66% of these were observed just once. The ten largest clonotypes hold more than 9.5% of the sample. Read against the paper, the sample's time point label means: baseline before oral tofacitinib. The sample in question was CD8+ T cells sorted from blood, obtained at week 0. The origin of the receptors is a human donor with alopecia areata.

V usage is TRBV4-2 and J usage is TRBJ2-3, with TRBD2 as a possible D gene (6 bases). This CDR3 has 16 amino acids. Trimming shortened V by 2 bases and J by 4 bases, and 16 bases separated the two germline ends. Per the germline V gene, CDR1 is LGHNA and CDR2 is YNFKEQ. The CDR3 loop reads CASSQTWGEEADTQYF. The CDR3 region has the DNA TGTGCCAGCAGCCAAACGTGGGGGGAGGAGGCAGATACGCAGTATTTT.

This chain connects TRBV4-1 to TRBJ2-7; TRBD2 is a possible D gene (6 bases). The length of the CDR3 is 13 residues. Germline V CDR1 and CDR2: MGHRA, YSYEKL. V dropped 3 bases and J dropped 6 bases, with 12 bases sitting between them. CDR3 region: CASSQEGLTEQYF. The CDR3 nucleotides read TGCGCCAGCAGCCAGGAGGGACTGACCGAGCAGTACTTC.

The chain uses TRBV7-9 and TRBJ1-1; tentatively, D is TRBD1 (6 bases). This CDR3 contains 14 residues. V lost 4 bases, J lost 5 bases, and 14 bases lay in between. The germline gives CDR1 SEHNR, CDR2 FQNEAQ (reference sequence). The CDR3 bases are TGTGCCAGCAGCTCGGGGGGGCGTTGGACTGAAGCTTTCTTT. Residues: CASSSGGRWTEAFF.

V is TRBV30 and J is TRBJ2-7, with D maybe TRBD1 (6 bases). V was pared by 5 bases and J by 3 bases, with 17 bases between. Germline CDR1 GTSNPN, CDR2 SVGIG (reference sequence). CDR3 length: 14 residues. CDR3 amino acids: CAWGRRQVYYEQYF. The CDR3 bases are TGTGCCTGGGGGAGAAGACAGGTGTACTACGAGCAGTACTTC.

V and J are TRBV7-8 and TRBJ1-1; D gene ambiguous. Deletions cut 1 base from V and 2 bases from J, with 14 bases between. The germline V gene encodes CDR1 SGHVS and CDR2 FQNEAQ. The CDR3 sequence is 16 residues long. DNA of the CDR3: TGTGCCAGCAGCTTAGGGGGATTAGGGTTCAACACTGAAGCTTTCTTT. Residues: CASSLGGLGFNTEAFF. The entire variable domain, with the rest obtained from reference TRBV7-8 and TRBJ1-1, is as follows: GAGVSQSPRYKVAKRGQDVALRCDPISGHVSLFWYQQALGQGPEFLTYFQNEAQLDKSGLPSDRFFAERPEGSVSTLKIQRTQQEDSAVYLCASSLGGLGFNTEAFFGQGTRLTVV.

The gene calls are TRBV5-1 and TRBJ1-4; 12 bases are a match to TRBD1. J gave up 14 bases and V 4 bases, and 9 bases lay outside the gene matches. There are 14 residues in the CDR3. Germline-derived CDR1 and CDR2 are SGHRS and YFSETQ. For the CDR3, the DNA is TGCGCCAGCAGCGAAACCGGGACAGGGGGCGACCTGTTTTTT. Encoded protein: CASSETGTGGDLFF. Drawing the rest from reference TRBV5-1 and TRBJ1-4, the complete variable domain is KAGVTQTPRYLIKTRGQQVTLSCSPISGHRSVSWYQQTPGQGLQFLFEYFSETQRNKGNFPGRFSGRQFSNSRSEMNVSTLELGDSALYLCASSETGTGGDLFFGSGTQLSVL.

The sample holds a few counts of this clone. The V call is TRBV7-9, the J call TRBJ2-7, with D possibly TRBD1 on 5 matching bases. With 5 bases removed from V and 1 base from J, the gap between germline ends came to 15 bases. The V gene's germline CDR1 is SEHNR and CDR2 FQNEAQ (reference sequence). This CDR3 is built from 15 residues. The CDR3 region has the DNA TGTGCCAGCAGCCTCTCCGGACATTATTCCTACGAGCAGTACTTC. This encodes CASSLSGHYSYEQYF.

The chain couples TRBV13 to TRBJ1-3; D is ambiguous. Per the germline V gene, CDR1 is PRHDT and CDR2 is FYEKMQ (reference sequence). The CDR3 spans 15 residues. V lost 5 bases to trimming and J lost 0 bases, with 11 bases between them. The CDR3 loop is CASSLPSSSGNTIYF. The CDR3 DNA sequence: TGTGCCAGCAGCCTTCCCTCAAGCTCTGGAAACACCATATATTTT. The variable domain in full, completed from reference TRBV13 and TRBJ1-3, reads AAGVIQSPRHLIKEKRETATLKCYPIPRHDTVYWYQQGPGQDPQFLISFYEKMQSDKGSIPDRFSAQQFSDYHSELNMSSLELGDSALYFCASSLPSSSGNTIYFGEGSWLTVV.

The gene calls are TRBV6-1 and TRBJ1-1, with a possible D match to TRBD1 (6 bases). V shed 5 bases and J shed 8 bases, with 21 bases lying between them. Germline V gene lookup returns CDR1 MNHNS and CDR2 SASEGT. This CDR3 is 15 amino acids long. The chain's CDR3 is CASSKELGTRFEAFF. The CDR3 DNA is TGTGCCAGCAGTAAAGAACTCGGGACACGATTCGAAGCTTTCTTT.

The chain joins TRBV25-1 to TRBJ1-1; 9 nucleotides align to TRBD1. CDR1 is MGHDK, CDR2 SYGVNS, per germline. V shed 7 bases, J shed 7 bases, and the junction held 13 bases outside the gene matches. The CDR3 runs 15 residues. CDR3 bases: TGTGCCAGCATGGATTTGGACAGGGGATTAGGTGAAGCTTTCTTT. Protein: CASMDLDRGLGEAFF.